This is a list of T cell receptor beta chains from one sample in a study of graft-versus-host responses after intestinal transplantation. Libraries were prepared by immunoSEQ multiplex PCR; TCRdb keeps only in-frame clonotypes and omits some of them. The data show tens of thousands of clones, with over 75% seen just once and roughly 0.5% held by the top ten. No antigen has been assigned to these receptors. The sample consisted of unstimulated CD8+ T cells sorted from spleen or lymph node cells, taken before intestinal transplant. The source is a human donor who received an intestinal transplant. Both conserved end residues are part of each CDR3. A D gene is named only where the DNA matches it firmly. Expanded clones get a size class; other rows say once, few or many, or leave the size out.

>TRBV19|TRBJ2-7|NA|TRBD1
TGTGCCAGTACCCCGGGACAGGGGACCTACGAGCAGTACTTC
CASTPGQGTYEQYF
>TRBV4-1|TRBJ1-2|NA|NA
TGCGCCAGCAGCCAAGATCTTCAGGGTAACGGCTACACCTTC
CASSQDLQGNGYTF
>TRBV2|TRBJ2-7|few|NA
TGTGCCAGCCGGCAGGGCTACGAGCAGTACTTC
CASRQGYEQYF
>TRBV5-4|TRBJ2-5|NA|NA
TGTGCCAGCAGCTTGGAAAGGGGCCAGTACCAAGAGACCCAGTACTTC
CASSLERGQYQETQYF
>TRBV19|TRBJ1-2|NA|NA
TGTGCCAGTAGTTTTGGGGCAGATCATAACTATGGCTACACCTTC
CASSFGADHNYGYTF
>TRBV2|TRBJ1-2|NA|TRBD1
TGTGCCAGCAGTGGAACCGACAGGGGCGTAAACTATGGCTACACCTTC
CASSGTDRGVNYGYTF
>TRBV4-3|TRBJ2-7|once|NA
TGCGCCAGCAGCCAAGATCGAGGTCGCTCCTACGAGCAGTACTTC
CASSQDRGRSYEQYF
>TRBV9|TRBJ1-1|NA|TRBD1
TGTGCCAGCAGCGGAGACGACAGGGGATGGACTGAAGCTTTCTTT
CASSGDDRGWTEAFF
>TRBV10-3|TRBJ2-1|NA|TRBD2
TGTGCCATCAGTGAGACAACTAGCGGGAGGAATTACAATGAGCAGTTCTTC
CAISETTSGRNYNEQFF
>TRBV11-3|TRBJ2-5|once|TRBD2
TGTGCCAGCAGCTTAGCGGGGGGTAGCGAGACCCAGTACTTC
CASSLAGGSETQYF
>TRBV7-3|TRBJ2-1|NA|TRBD2
TGTGCCAGCTCCTGGGAGGGATCTTACAATGAGCAGTTCTTC
CASSWEGSYNEQFF
>TRBV6-5|TRBJ1-1|NA|NA
TGTGCCAGCAGTTACACAGGGAACACTGAAGCTTTCTTT
CASSYTGNTEAFF
>TRBV7-6|TRBJ2-1|NA|TRBD2
TGTGCCAGCAGCTTATTGGGACTATCCAGCTCCTACAATGAGCAGTTCTTC
CASSLLGLSSSYNEQFF
>TRBV28|TRBJ2-1|NA|NA
TGTGCCAGCAGTTTAAGGCGACCGGGACAAGGTACCGATGAGCAGTTCTTC
CASSLRRPGQGTDEQFF
>TRBV9|TRBJ2-1|NA|TRBD1
TGTGCCAGCAGCGGCCGGGACAGGGTTTACAATGAGCAGTTCTTC
CASSGRDRVYNEQFF
>TRBV6-1|TRBJ1-1|NA|NA
TGTGCCAGCAGCCCGGGGAACACTGAAGCTTTCTTT
CASSPGNTEAFF
>TRBV9|TRBJ2-1|once|NA
TGTGCCAGCAGCGTAGGACAGAATGAGCAGTTCTTC
CASSVGQNEQFF
>TRBV21-1|TRBJ2-3|NA|NA
TGTGCCAGCAGCAAAGAAGCGGGGGGGCTTCAGAACACAGATACGCAGTATTTT
CASSKEAGGLQNTDTQYF
>TRBV4-1|TRBJ1-5|NA|NA
TGCGCCAGCAGCCAAGTGGGGCAGTACAATCAGCCCCAGCATTTT
CASSQVGQYNQPQHF
>TRBV11-2|TRBJ2-7|NA|TRBD2
TGTGCCAGCAGCCCTTGGACTAGTGGAAACTCCTACGAGCAGTACTTC
CASSPWTSGNSYEQYF
>TRBV5-1|TRBJ2-3|NA|TRBD2
TGCGCCAGCAGCGCGGGACTAGCGGAGATCACAGATACGCAGTATTTT
CASSAGLAEITDTQYF
>TRBV7-2|TRBJ2-1|NA|TRBD2
TGTGCCAGCAGCCCTCGGGGCGGGGGGAGCGGCGAGCAGTTCTTC
CASSPRGGGSGEQFF
>TRBV28|TRBJ2-7|NA|NA
TGTGCCACGCGGGACAGCTCAAGCTCCTACGAGCAGTACTTC
CATRDSSSSYEQYF
>TRBV27|TRBJ2-1|NA|NA
TGTGCCAGCCGAATAACCTGGGCAGGCCAAAGCTCCTACAATGAGCAGTTCTTC
CASRITWAGQSSYNEQFF
>TRBV9|TRBJ2-7|NA|NA
TGTGCCAGCAGCGTAGAGGGACACCCCCGAGAGCAGTACTTC
CASSVEGHPREQYF
>TRBV27|TRBJ1-2|NA|NA
TGTGCCAGCGCCGTACAAGCTAACTATGGCTACACCTTC
CASAVQANYGYTF
>TRBV7-9|TRBJ2-1|NA|NA
TGTGCCAGCAGCTCTGAGGCGGGTAATGAGCAGTTCTTC
CASSSEAGNEQFF
>TRBV5-1|TRBJ2-3|NA|TRBD1
TGCGCCAGCAGCCCTAATCCCTCCGGGACAGGGGTTATAGATACGCAGTATTTT
CASSPNPSGTGVIDTQYF
>TRBV18|TRBJ2-1|NA|NA
TGTGCCAGCTCACCACTCGGAGATGAGCAGTTCTTC
CASSPLGDEQFF
>TRBV10-1|TRBJ2-1|NA|TRBD1
TGCGCCAGCAGTGGGACAGGGGCCCTTGGGTACAATGAGCAGTTCTTC
CASSGTGALGYNEQFF
>TRBV7-6|TRBJ2-1|NA|NA
TGTGCCAGCAGCTTAGCGGGGGGGCCCAATGAGCAGTTCTTC
CASSLAGGPNEQFF
>TRBV28|TRBJ2-7|NA|NA
TGTGCCAGCAGTTTAACCGCAGCTCGACTCTCCTACGAGCAGTACTTC
CASSLTAARLSYEQYF
>TRBV7-8|TRBJ1-5|NA|TRBD1
TGTGCCAGCAGCCCACTTAATGGGGACAGGGATCAGCCCCAGCATTTT
CASSPLNGDRDQPQHF